The 20 T cell receptor beta chains presented below share a single source sample, sequenced in a study of T-cell reconstitution after alpha-beta-depleted transplantation in children. Unique molecular identifiers featured in how the TCRbeta library was prepared. TCRdb processed the PCR reads anew with MiXCR; each CDR3 protein has one entry. The sample records around 380,000 distinct CDR3 sequences, 11% being singletons. Here the sequenced sample was PBMCs from the stem cell graft donor, taken from the stem cell graft. These receptors came from a human donor who donated a stem cell graft to a child with acute myeloid leukemia.

This clonotype has at least ten counts. This sequence joins TRBV4-1 and TRBJ1-4, with 7 bases aligning to TRBD1. The CDR3 totals 15 residues. The germline V gene has CDR1 MGHRA and CDR2 YSYEKL. With V trimmed by 3 bases and J by 2 bases, 3 bases remained unmatched. The CDR3 is CASSQAGQTNEKLFF. The CDR3 DNA reads as TGCGCCAGCAGCCAGGCGGGACAGACTAATGAAAAACTGTTTTTT.

This chain joins TRBV12-3 or TRBV12-4 and TRBJ1-2; possible D gene TRBD1, 6 bases. The CDR3 is 13 amino acids. V lost 6 bases, J lost 2 bases, and 10 bases lay in between. The CDR3 DNA sequence: TGTGCCAGCAGACTGACAGGAAACTATGGCTACACCTTC. Protein: CASRLTGNYGYTF.

The rearrangement links TRBV5-1 to TRBJ2-3; tentatively, D is TRBD2 (6 bases). Germline loops: CDR1 SGHRS, CDR2 YFSETQ. Deletions cut 5 bases from V and 0 bases from J, with 13 bases between. The CDR3 runs 15 residues. CDR3 residues: CASRIGTSSTDTQYF. In DNA, the CDR3 is TGCGCCAGCAGGATCGGGACTTCTAGCACAGATACGCAGTATTTT.

This rearrangement joins TRBV20-1 to TRBJ2-3; 10 bases line up with TRBD2. V shed 6 bases, J shed 3 bases, and the junction held 15 bases outside the gene matches. Germline assignment: CDR1 DFQATT and CDR2 SNEGSKA (reference sequence). The CDR3 is 17 residues long. CDR3 in DNA: TGCAGTGCAAACGACCCTTCTAGCGGGGGCCCGACAGATACGCAGTATTTT. Its protein is CSANDPSSGGPTDTQYF.

This rearrangement joins TRBV4-1 to TRBJ2-1, with no clear D. The CDR3 runs 14 residues. The germline V and J ends were trimmed by 6 bases and 0 bases, with 9 bases remaining between them. Germline CDR1 reads MGHRA; CDR2 reads YSYEKL. Here the CDR3 reads CASSSTLSYNEQFF. The CDR3 bases are TGCGCCAGCAGTTCGACTCTCTCCTACAATGAGCAGTTCTTC.

This clonotype was seen repeatedly, ten times or more. V is TRBV10-3 and J is TRBJ2-7; TRBD1 matches at 8 bases. Germline CDR1 reads ENHRY; CDR2 reads SYGVKD. Unmatched junction bases numbered 15, after V lost 4 bases and J lost 10 bases. The CDR3 is 15 residues long. The CDR3 nucleotides are TGTGCCATCAGTGGGACAGGGATAAACGAGCAGGTCCAGTACGTC. Translation gives CAISGTGINEQVQYV.

This clonotype was picked up many times. This chain links TRBV12-3 or TRBV12-4 with TRBJ2-3; TRBD2 might be the D (6 bases). The CDR3 has 11 residues. V lost 11 bases and J lost 4, with 10 bases in between. DNA for the CDR3: TGTGCCGGCGGGGACCCAGATACGCAGTATTTT. Its protein is CAGGDPDTQYF.

This clonotype was observed a few times. The rearrangement links TRBV7-3 to TRBJ2-5, with a possible D match to TRBD2 (6 bases). Trimming cost V 6 bases and J 2 bases, with 16 bases left between them. This CDR3 has 15 amino acids. The germline V gene has CDR1 SGHTA and CDR2 FQGTGA. The CDR3 loop is CASRKKAGVQETQYF. CDR3 DNA sequence: TGTGCCAGCAGGAAAAAAGCGGGCGTACAAGAGACCCAGTACTTC.

This clonotype came up many times. In nucleotides, the CDR3 is TGCGCCAGCAGCCAAGCGGCAGGGAATAGGTACGAGCAGTACTTC. Protein product: CASSQAAGNRYEQYF. The chain combines TRBV4-1 with TRBJ2-7; TRBD1 might be the D (5 bases). The V and J ends lost 1 base and 4 bases respectively, with 14 bases between them. There are 15 residues in the CDR3. CDR1 and CDR2 (germline): MGHRA, YSYEKL.

This clonotype showed up just a few times. The DNA for the CDR3 is TGTGCCAGCAGTACGGTGACAAGTTCACCCCTCCACTTT. Translated, it gives CASSTVTSSPLHF. The V call is TRBV12-3 or TRBV12-4, the J call TRBJ1-6; D is undetermined. V shed 5 bases and J shed 9 bases, with 11 bases lying between them. The CDR3 covers 13 residues.

This rearrangement joins TRBV5-1 to TRBJ2-3, with 9 bases aligning to TRBD2. With 6 bases clipped from V and 5 bases from J, the junction kept 10 bases outside the gene matches. Germline CDR1 and CDR2: SGHRS and YFSETQ. The CDR3 runs to 15 residues. CDR3 bases: TGCGCCAGCATCCCTAGCGGGAAGTTCAGAGATACGCAGTATTTT. It translates to CASIPSGKFRDTQYF.

This rearrangement joins TRBV5-5 to TRBJ2-1; 9 bases agree with TRBD2. Losses at the gene ends were 4 bases for V and 8 bases for J; bases not matched to a gene: 7. The CDR3 extends over 14 amino acids. Germline CDR1 SGHKS, CDR2 YYEKEE (reference sequence). Here the CDR3 reads CASSQYSGSDEQFF. CDR3 in DNA: TGTGCCAGCAGCCAATATAGCGGGAGTGATGAGCAGTTCTTC.

The chain combines TRBV12-3 or TRBV12-4 with TRBJ2-6; tentative D call: TRBD2 (5 bases). Trimming removed 6 bases at V and 2 bases at J, with 14 bases between. The CDR3 totals 16 residues. For the CDR3, the DNA is TGTGCCAGCAGCCGCGCTGTCGGGGCTGGGGCCAACGTCCTGACTTTC. As protein: CASSRAVGAGANVLTF.

This clonotype showed up many times. V usage is TRBV4-1 and J usage is TRBJ2-5, with 9 bases identical to TRBD2. J was trimmed by 2 bases and V by 0 bases; bases with no gene match: 7. Germline V gives CDR1 MGHRA, CDR2 YSYEKL. The CDR3 length is 17 residues. This chain's CDR3 is CASSQDPSGAQQETQYF. CDR3 sequence (DNA): TGCGCCAGCAGCCAAGATCCTAGCGGGGCCCAGCAAGAGACCCAGTACTTC.

The CDR3 bases are TGTGCCAGCAGCCGTAAACAGGGGTACGAGCAGTACTTC. Its protein product is CASSRKQGYEQYF. The chain links TRBV11-2 to TRBJ2-7; 7 bases match TRBD1. Unmatched junction bases numbered 5, after V lost 5 bases and J lost 4 bases. The CDR3 is 13 amino acids. Per germline, CDR1 SGHAT and CDR2 FQNNGV.

This clonotype was detected many times. The chain has TRBV5-5 and TRBJ2-7; weak D call: TRBD2 (5 bases). With 3 bases removed from V and 7 bases from J, the gap between germline ends came to 26 bases. From germline, CDR1 is SGHKS and CDR2 YYEKEE (reference sequence). The CDR3 has 17 residues. The DNA of the CDR3 is TGTGCCAGCAGCTCCTACGGATGGGGAGAAAATTTGTCAGAGCAGTACGTC. It codes for CASSSYGWGENLSEQYV.

This chain connects TRBV30 to TRBJ1-5; D might be TRBD1 (5 bases). Germline loops: CDR1 GTSNPN, CDR2 SVGIG (reference sequence). The CDR3 loop spans 14 amino acids. Trimming pared 2 bases from V and 3 bases from J, leaving 11 bases between. The CDR3 is CAWSSPGSNQPQHF. The CDR3 bases are TGTGCCTGGAGTTCACCAGGGTCCAATCAGCCCCAGCATTTT.

This clonotype was recorded at least ten times. This chain joins TRBV7-2 and TRBJ1-1; D not resolved. CDR3 size: 13 residues. Germline V gene sequence: CDR1 SGHTA, CDR2 FQGNSA. V shed 1 base and J shed 4 bases, with 7 bases lying between them. The CDR3 reads CASSLVRATEAFF. DNA of the CDR3: TGTGCCAGCAGCTTAGTGAGGGCCACTGAAGCTTTCTTT.

This clonotype was detected many times. This rearrangement joins TRBV15 to TRBJ2-3; no definite D call. V was pared by 3 bases and J by 2 bases, with 9 bases between. This CDR3 has 14 residues. Germline V gives CDR1 LNHNV, CDR2 YYDKDF (reference sequence). This CDR3 is CATSSSPSTDTQYF. The DNA for the CDR3 is TGTGCCACCAGCAGTAGCCCCTCCACAGATACGCAGTATTTT.

This clonotype has just a few counts. The chain has TRBV25-1 and TRBJ1-2, with a possible D match to TRBD1 (5 bases). Per germline, CDR1 MGHDK and CDR2 SYGVNS. The V gene lost 4 bases and the J gene lost 7 bases, with 7 bases spanning the gap. This CDR3 is built from 11 residues. In nucleotides, the CDR3 is TGTGCCAGCAGTGCGGGACGTGGCTACACCTTC. Translation: CASSAGRGYTF.